The entry below gives a single TCR beta chain sequence along with its context. Possible read error: a much larger clone is one base away. This entry is derived from a study of blood T cells in healthy people across ages. About the research overall: T cells yielded about one barcoded beta molecule per two cells through template switching.

Germline V gene sequence: CDR1 SQVTM, CDR2 ANQGSEA. This CDR3 has 14 amino acids. The use of a sample-barcoded 5' primer and a J-beta primer mix characterized a second PCR of roughly 6 to 11 cycles. All cDNA molecules were each tagged by a template-switch adaptor with 12 random nucleotides. TCRdb reprocessed the 5' RACE reads with MiXCR, giving one entry per CDR3 protein. The sample lists 1.5 million to 2 million distinct CDR3 sequences, about 35% occurring once. This TCR derives from a woman younger than 45 in good health. Sequencing input: blood. The chain has TRBV29-1 and TRBJ2-3; D perhaps matches TRBD2 (6 bases). The CDR3 DNA reads TGCGGCGTTGAAATGGCTAGCGGCACAGATACGCAGTATTTT. It codes for CGVEMASGTDTQYF.